This TCR beta chain was sequenced during a study of cytomegalovirus exposure and HLA in healthy donors. From germline, CDR1 is SQVTM and CDR2 ANQGSEA. Trimming removed 2 bases from V and 3 bases from J, with 7 bases in between. CDR3 size: 13 residues. Only in-frame clones appear in the TCRdb table, and some are missing; sequencing was by immunoSEQ multiplex PCR. The data show hundreds of thousands of clones, with more than 75% seen just once and 9.5% to 15% held by the top ten. The chain carries TRBV29-1 and TRBJ2-2; maybe TRBD1 (6 bases). The sample taken for sequencing was PBMCs. This clonotype was sampled from a young man in good health and CMV-seropositive. The CDR3 is CSVEYRDTGELFF. CDR3 DNA sequence: TGCAGCGTTGAATACAGGGACACCGGGGAGCTGTTTTTT.